This is a list of T cell receptor beta chains from one sample in a study of graft-versus-host responses after intestinal transplantation. Using immunoSEQ multiplex PCR, the repertoire was profiled, and TCRdb retains in-frame clones only, with some absent. The table has about 12,000 clones, roughly 37% seen once; the top ten hold about 3.2%. Here the sequenced sample was alloreactive CD8+ T cells from a mixed lymphocyte reaction culture, taken before intestinal transplant. These receptors were taken from a human patient who received an intestinal transplant. Each CDR3 is given with its conserved first and last residue. Each record gives: D gene, J gene, clone size, V gene, CDR3 DNA, CDR3 protein. A D gene is named only where the DNA matches it firmly. Expanded clones are given a class, and other clones once, few, many or no size at all.

d_call: TRBD1; j_call: TRBJ2-7; clone_size: medium-sized; v_call: TRBV13; cdr3_nt: TGTGCCAGCAGCCCAGCCCGGACAGGGGCCTACGAGCAGTACTTC; cdr3_aa: CASSPARTGAYEQYF
d_call: -; j_call: TRBJ2-7; clone_size: -; v_call: TRBV6-7; cdr3_nt: TGTGCCAGCAGTTCCCCGCCCTACGAGCAGTACTTC; cdr3_aa: CASSSPPYEQYF
d_call: TRBD1; j_call: TRBJ2-7; clone_size: -; v_call: TRBV29-1; cdr3_nt: TGCAGCGCCACCGGGACAGGACATTACGAGCAGTACTTC; cdr3_aa: CSATGTGHYEQYF
d_call: -; j_call: TRBJ2-7; clone_size: few; v_call: TRBV29-1; cdr3_nt: TGCAGCGTTGATTTGGGGGAGGGGGGAACCTACGAGCAGTACTTC; cdr3_aa: CSVDLGEGGTYEQYF
d_call: -; j_call: TRBJ2-1; clone_size: -; v_call: TRBV7-2; cdr3_nt: TGTGCCAGCAGCTTAGACGCCCTACAGGGATACAATGAGCAGTTCTTC; cdr3_aa: CASSLDALQGYNEQFF
d_call: -; j_call: TRBJ1-1; clone_size: few; v_call: TRBV6-8; cdr3_nt: TGTGCCAGCAGTTACTCGAACGAACTTGAAGCTTTCTTT; cdr3_aa: CASSYSNELEAFF
d_call: TRBD1; j_call: TRBJ2-5; clone_size: -; v_call: TRBV4-1; cdr3_nt: TGCGCCAGCAGTCCCGGGGCAGGGGGTCAAGAGACCCAGTACTTC; cdr3_aa: CASSPGAGGQETQYF
d_call: TRBD2; j_call: TRBJ2-1; clone_size: few; v_call: TRBV19; cdr3_nt: TGTGCCAGTAAGGCGGGACTAGCGGGGTGGGATGAGCAGTTCTTC; cdr3_aa: CASKAGLAGWDEQFF
d_call: TRBD2; j_call: TRBJ2-1; clone_size: -; v_call: TRBV5-1; cdr3_nt: TGCGCCAGCACCATTTACCTAGCGGGAGGCGTTGATGAGCAGTTCTTC; cdr3_aa: CASTIYLAGGVDEQFF
d_call: -; j_call: TRBJ1-2; clone_size: once; v_call: TRBV27; cdr3_nt: TGTGCCAGCAGCGGGGGCAACTATGGCTACACCTTC; cdr3_aa: CASSGGNYGYTF
d_call: -; j_call: TRBJ1-3; clone_size: -; v_call: TRBV21-1; cdr3_nt: TGTGCCAGCAGCCCGGAGATGCTACAACACGCACGAAACACCATATATTTT; cdr3_aa: CASSPEMLQHARNTIYF
d_call: -; j_call: TRBJ1-1; clone_size: few; v_call: TRBV6-6; cdr3_nt: TGTGCCAGCCCTCATGACCGGAGGACTGAAGCTTTCTTT; cdr3_aa: CASPHDRRTEAFF
d_call: -; j_call: TRBJ2-3; clone_size: few; v_call: TRBV9; cdr3_nt: TGTGCCAGCAGCCCGAGGGGGGATACGCAGTATTTT; cdr3_aa: CASSPRGDTQYF
d_call: TRBD1; j_call: TRBJ1-4; clone_size: -; v_call: TRBV6-5; cdr3_nt: TGTGCCAGCAGTCCCGGGACAGATAATGAAAAACTGTTTTTT; cdr3_aa: CASSPGTDNEKLFF
d_call: TRBD2; j_call: TRBJ2-7; clone_size: medium-sized; v_call: TRBV19; cdr3_nt: TGTGCCACTGGGGGACTAGTGGTCCACGAGCAGTACTTC; cdr3_aa: CATGGLVVHEQYF
d_call: -; j_call: TRBJ1-1; clone_size: -; v_call: TRBV27; cdr3_nt: TGTGCCAGCAGTTCCCTACAGGGTCGAGGCACTGAAGCTTTCTTT; cdr3_aa: CASSSLQGRGTEAFF
d_call: -; j_call: TRBJ2-3; clone_size: -; v_call: TRBV5-1; cdr3_nt: TGCGCCAGCAGCTCGTGGGGACTTATCCAACTTACAGATACGCAGTATTTT; cdr3_aa: CASSSWGLIQLTDTQYF
d_call: -; j_call: TRBJ2-3; clone_size: -; v_call: TRBV5-6; cdr3_nt: TGTGCCAGCACCTTGGGAGGAGGTGTAGATACGCAGTATTTT; cdr3_aa: CASTLGGGVDTQYF
d_call: -; j_call: TRBJ2-7; clone_size: -; v_call: TRBV28; cdr3_nt: TGTGCCAGCAGGGGTAAGGGGATAGTAAACGAGCAGTACTTC; cdr3_aa: CASRGKGIVNEQYF
d_call: TRBD1; j_call: TRBJ1-6; clone_size: -; v_call: TRBV5-6; cdr3_nt: TGTGCCAGCAGCTTGGTAACAGGGGGGAGTTCACCCCTCCACTTT; cdr3_aa: CASSLVTGGSSPLHF
d_call: TRBD2; j_call: TRBJ2-2; clone_size: -; v_call: TRBV27; cdr3_nt: TGTGCCAGCAATAGCGGGATCGGGGAGCTGTTTTTT; cdr3_aa: CASNSGIGELFF
d_call: TRBD2; j_call: TRBJ2-5; clone_size: -; v_call: TRBV7-8; cdr3_nt: TGTGCCAGCAGCCCACTTCTAGCGGTACAAGAGACCCAGTACTTC; cdr3_aa: CASSPLLAVQETQYF
d_call: -; j_call: TRBJ2-7; clone_size: -; v_call: TRBV19; cdr3_nt: TGTGCCAGTAGTATAGACGGGAGCTACGAGCAGTACTTC; cdr3_aa: CASSIDGSYEQYF
d_call: -; j_call: TRBJ2-2; clone_size: few; v_call: TRBV27; cdr3_nt: TGTGCCAGCAGTTTGCTTTTCCCCCAGGGAGCCGGGGAGCTGTTTTTT; cdr3_aa: CASSLLFPQGAGELFF
d_call: -; j_call: TRBJ2-1; clone_size: medium-sized; v_call: TRBV19; cdr3_nt: TGTGCCAGTAGATCCGGAGGGAGTCAAAACAATGAGCAGTTCTTC; cdr3_aa: CASRSGGSQNNEQFF
d_call: -; j_call: TRBJ2-2; clone_size: -; v_call: TRBV15; cdr3_nt: TGTGCCACCAGCGTTAGGGTTTTTGGCGGGGAGCTGTTTTTT; cdr3_aa: CATSVRVFGGELFF
d_call: -; j_call: TRBJ2-7; clone_size: -; v_call: TRBV7-9; cdr3_nt: TGTGCCAGCAGCTCTGCCGGGACCCCCTACGAGCAGTACTTC; cdr3_aa: CASSSAGTPYEQYF
d_call: TRBD1; j_call: TRBJ2-1; clone_size: -; v_call: TRBV27; cdr3_nt: TGTGCCAGCAGTTTAGGGCAGGGGGCTGGGAAGCAGTTCTTC; cdr3_aa: CASSLGQGAGKQFF
d_call: TRBD2; j_call: TRBJ2-7; clone_size: few; v_call: TRBV28; cdr3_nt: TGTGCCAGCAGTTTAAGAGGAGCGGGACCCTCCTACGAGCAGTACTTC; cdr3_aa: CASSLRGAGPSYEQYF
d_call: -; j_call: TRBJ2-3; clone_size: -; v_call: TRBV27; cdr3_nt: TGTGCCAGCAGTTTATCGGCCGTCGATACGCAGTATTTT; cdr3_aa: CASSLSAVDTQYF
d_call: TRBD1; j_call: TRBJ2-7; clone_size: -; v_call: TRBV10-3; cdr3_nt: TGTGCCATCAGTGGGACAGGGGGCAAGTACGAGCAGTACTTC; cdr3_aa: CAISGTGGKYEQYF
d_call: -; j_call: TRBJ2-7; clone_size: few; v_call: TRBV4-1; cdr3_nt: TGCGCCAGCAGCCAGGGGGATGGGTTTTACGAGCAGTACTTC; cdr3_aa: CASSQGDGFYEQYF
d_call: -; j_call: TRBJ1-2; clone_size: -; v_call: TRBV7-3; cdr3_nt: TGTGCCAGCAGCCCCAGTGGGCTTGTCTATGGCTACACCTTC; cdr3_aa: CASSPSGLVYGYTF
d_call: -; j_call: TRBJ1-2; clone_size: -; v_call: TRBV7-3; cdr3_nt: TGTGCCAGCAGCCCACCAGGGTTCCATGGCTACACCTTC; cdr3_aa: CASSPPGFHGYTF
d_call: -; j_call: TRBJ2-7; clone_size: few; v_call: TRBV5-1; cdr3_nt: TGCGCCAGCAGGCCCCCTGCAGGGGCCTACGAGCAGTACTTC; cdr3_aa: CASRPPAGAYEQYF
d_call: -; j_call: TRBJ1-5; clone_size: -; v_call: TRBV2; cdr3_nt: TGTGCCAGCAGATTACATAGCAATCAGCCCCAGCATTTT; cdr3_aa: CASRLHSNQPQHF
d_call: TRBD2; j_call: TRBJ2-7; clone_size: few; v_call: TRBV7-9; cdr3_nt: TGTGCCAGCAGCCCTCTAGCGGGAAGTTTCTACGAGCAGTACTTC; cdr3_aa: CASSPLAGSFYEQYF
d_call: TRBD1; j_call: TRBJ1-5; clone_size: -; v_call: TRBV5-1; cdr3_nt: TGCGCCAGCAGCACAGGGACAGGGGATAGAAGTCAGCCCCAGCATTTT; cdr3_aa: CASSTGTGDRSQPQHF
d_call: -; j_call: TRBJ2-1; clone_size: -; v_call: TRBV27; cdr3_nt: TGTGCCAGCAGTTTATCCTCTACGGGAGCCCCCTACAATGAGCAGTTCTTC; cdr3_aa: CASSLSSTGAPYNEQFF
d_call: TRBD2; j_call: TRBJ2-7; clone_size: few; v_call: TRBV5-5; cdr3_nt: TGCGCCAGCAGCCAAGAAGGAGGCGGGAGAGATTACGAGCAGTACTTC; cdr3_aa: CASSQEGGGRDYEQYF
d_call: -; j_call: TRBJ1-6; clone_size: -; v_call: TRBV21-1; cdr3_nt: TGTGCCAGCAGCCGAGGGTTAGCTACACATCATCATAATTCACCCCTCCACTTT; cdr3_aa: CASSRGLATHHHNSPLHF
d_call: -; j_call: TRBJ1-3; clone_size: few; v_call: TRBV6-6; cdr3_nt: TGTGCCAGCAGTTTTCCTGGAAACACCATATATTTT; cdr3_aa: CASSFPGNTIYF
d_call: -; j_call: TRBJ2-3; clone_size: -; v_call: TRBV9; cdr3_nt: TGTGCCAGCAGCTCTCAGCGGGGCACAGATACGCAGTATTTT; cdr3_aa: CASSSQRGTDTQYF
d_call: -; j_call: TRBJ2-7; clone_size: -; v_call: TRBV30; cdr3_nt: TGTGCCGGATTCGGCGGGACTGCCTACGAGCAGTACTTC; cdr3_aa: CAGFGGTAYEQYF
d_call: -; j_call: TRBJ2-7; clone_size: once; v_call: TRBV27; cdr3_nt: TGTGCCAGCAGTTTCTCGACTTCCGGGGTGCAGTACTTC; cdr3_aa: CASSFSTSGVQYF
d_call: -; j_call: TRBJ1-1; clone_size: once; v_call: TRBV29-1; cdr3_nt: TGCAGCGTGGAATACAGGCGCAACTGGACGACCACTGAAGCTTTCTTT; cdr3_aa: CSVEYRRNWTTTEAFF
d_call: TRBD2; j_call: TRBJ2-7; clone_size: -; v_call: TRBV4-1; cdr3_nt: TGCGCCAGCAGCCGCCAACTAGCGGTTTACGAGCAGTACTTC; cdr3_aa: CASSRQLAVYEQYF
d_call: -; j_call: TRBJ2-5; clone_size: medium-sized; v_call: TRBV11-1; cdr3_nt: TGTGCCAGCAGCTTAGAGAGGACTACTGGGGAGACCCAGTACTTC; cdr3_aa: CASSLERTTGETQYF
d_call: -; j_call: TRBJ2-3; clone_size: -; v_call: TRBV27; cdr3_nt: TGTGCCAGCAGTTTAGGCACAGATACGCAGTATTTT; cdr3_aa: CASSLGTDTQYF
d_call: -; j_call: TRBJ2-3; clone_size: few; v_call: TRBV23-1; cdr3_nt: TGCGCCAGCAAAGACGCAGGGGAGACAGATACGCAGTATTTT; cdr3_aa: CASKDAGETDTQYF
d_call: -; j_call: TRBJ1-4; clone_size: -; v_call: TRBV6-8; cdr3_nt: TGTGCCAGCAGTTACTCGAATATGTTCACGGGACTGTTTTTT; cdr3_aa: CASSYSNMFTGLFF
d_call: -; j_call: TRBJ2-7; clone_size: -; v_call: TRBV7-2; cdr3_nt: TGTGCCAGCAGCCGCTCGGGTACGCAGGGCTACGAGCAGTACTTC; cdr3_aa: CASSRSGTQGYEQYF
d_call: -; j_call: TRBJ1-6; clone_size: -; v_call: TRBV6-5; cdr3_nt: TGTGCCAGCAGTTACGTGGAGAGCTCCTATAATTCACCCCTCCACTTT; cdr3_aa: CASSYVESSYNSPLHF
d_call: TRBD2; j_call: TRBJ2-2; clone_size: -; v_call: TRBV28; cdr3_nt: TGTGCCAGCAGTTTCCACCTAGCGGGAGGATATAACGGGGAGCTGTTTTTT; cdr3_aa: CASSFHLAGGYNGELFF